The T cell receptor beta chain under discussion was sequenced for a study of regulatory T cells in long-lasting Graves disease. Per germline, CDR1 SGHRS and CDR2 YFSETQ. V shed 4 bases and J shed 9 bases, with 8 bases lying between them. The CDR3 sequence is 11 residues long. CDR3 regions were amplified by Arm-PCR using iRepertoire HTBI primers to build TCR beta libraries. One entry per CDR3 protein, called by TCRdb with MiXCR from the multiplex PCR reads. The data hold more than 300,000 distinct CDR3 sequences, with approximately 12% observed a single time. Time point specified: newly diagnosed GD, antithyroid drugs for less than 3 months. The TCR library was prepared using RNA isolated from PBMCs. The patients were drawn from one endocrinology department in Xi'an, China. These same data were also listed under a study on T cells in Graves' hyperthyroidism and ophthalmopathy.

The sequences come from peripheral blood mononuclear cells (PBMCs), collected at new diagnosis, from a patient treated with antithyroid drugs. The receptor's source is a woman in her late teens or twenties with Graves disease. J is TRBJ2-1 and V is TRBV5-1; D uncertain. The CDR3 DNA reads TGCGCCAGCAGCCCGGATTTTGAGCAGTTCTTC. Its protein product is CASSPDFEQFF.